One T cell receptor (beta chain) is described in this entry. Germline V CDR1 and CDR2: DFQATT, SNEGSKA (reference sequence). Trimming removed 3 bases from V and 1 base from J, with 15 bases in between. The CDR3 extends over 15 amino acids. The sample originates from a study of blood T cell repertoires in COVID-19. The data were produced by immunoSEQ multiplex PCR, yet TCRdb's version contains in-frame clones alone and is incomplete. Of some 250,000 clones in the sample, under 90% were seen once. The clonotype originates from a woman between 18 and 30 years old with acute or convalescent COVID-19. The sequenced sample consisted of peripheral blood. The chain joins TRBV20-1 to TRBJ1-1, with D perhaps TRBD1 (5 bases). CDR3 bases: TGCAGTGCTAGTCGTCAGGGTTTGGGGAACACTGAAGCTTTCTTT. This translates into CSASRQGLGNTEAFF.